The 16 T cell receptor beta chains listed next were all sequenced from one sample in a study of blood T cell repertoires in COVID-19. Measured with immunoSEQ multiplex PCR; TCRdb has only the in-frame clones, and not every one. There are about 330,000 clones in the sample; approximately 85% occur only once, and around 6.9% lies in the top ten. The sample taken for sequencing was peripheral blood. These TCRs come from a human donor in a cohort sampled during active COVID-19.

This chain joins TRBV10-3 and TRBJ2-1; D may be TRBD2 (6 bases). Germline loops: CDR1 ENHRY, CDR2 SYGVKD. The V gene lost 6 bases and the J gene lost 3 bases, with 6 bases spanning the gap. The length of the CDR3 is 12 residues. CDR3 coding DNA: TGTGCCATCAGGGGACTCTACAATGAGCAGTTCTTC. It codes for CAIRGLYNEQFF.

The chain has TRBV5-1 and TRBJ1-2; no clear D. With 0 bases removed from V and 0 bases from J, the gap between germline ends came to 12 bases. This CDR3 is 16 amino acids long. Per germline, CDR1 SGHRS and CDR2 YFSETQ. The CDR3 here is CASSLAFPRTNYGYTF. CDR3 bases: TGCGCCAGCAGCTTGGCTTTTCCGAGAACTAACTATGGCTACACCTTC.

The rearrangement links TRBV7-8 to TRBJ1-4, with 8 positions matching TRBD1. This CDR3 has 14 amino acids. Unmatched junction bases numbered 5, after V lost 5 bases and J lost 6 bases. The germline gives CDR1 SGHVS, CDR2 FQNEAQ. For the CDR3, the DNA is TGTGCCAGCAGCCTCCGGGACAGGCATGAAAAACTGTTTTTT. Amino acids: CASSLRDRHEKLFF.

CDR3 sequence: CASSASGVQWEAFF. The CDR3 nucleotides read TGTGCCAGCAGCGCATCAGGGGTTCAGTGGGAAGCTTTCTTT. The V call is TRBV7-9, the J call TRBJ1-1; tentative D call: TRBD1 (6 bases). The length of the CDR3 is 14 residues. Germline loops: CDR1 SEHNR, CDR2 FQNEAQ (reference sequence). The V end was cut by 5 bases, the J end by 8 bases, with 18 bases between.

This chain uses TRBV9 with TRBJ2-5; D unclear. CDR1 is SGDLS, CDR2 YYNGEE, per germline. The length of the CDR3 is 12 residues. The V gene lost 4 bases and the J gene lost 5 bases, with 9 bases spanning the gap. CDR3 in amino acids: CASSPTYETQYF. CDR3 DNA sequence: TGTGCCAGCAGCCCTACGTACGAGACCCAGTACTTC.

The chain has TRBV18 and TRBJ1-5; 8 nucleotides align to TRBD1. Unmatched junction bases numbered 11, after V lost 4 bases and J lost 6 bases. CDR1 is KGHSH, CDR2 LQKENI, per germline. This CDR3 has 16 residues. DNA of the CDR3: TGTGCCAGCTCACACTCGACAGGGGACGCTGGTCAGCCCCAGCATTTT. It translates to CASSHSTGDAGQPQHF. The variable domain in full, completed from reference TRBV18 and TRBJ1-5, reads NAGVMQNPRHLVRRRGQEARLRCSPMKGHSHVYWYRQLPEEGLKFMVYLQKENIIDESGMPKERFSAEFPKEGPSILRIQQVVRGDSAAYFCASSHSTGDAGQPQHFGDGTRLSIL.

V usage is TRBV12-3 or TRBV12-4 and J usage is TRBJ1-2; no clear D gene. Deletions cut 6 bases from V and 7 bases from J, with 15 bases between. This CDR3 has 13 amino acids. The CDR3 DNA sequence: TGTGCCAGCAGCCCCCAAAGCGTTGTTGGCTACACCTTC. Amino acid sequence: CASSPQSVVGYTF.

V and J are TRBV18 and TRBJ1-5, with 7 positions matching TRBD1. In germline, CDR1 is KGHSH, CDR2 LQKENI. J was trimmed by 5 bases and V by 6 bases; bases with no gene match: 7. There are 14 residues in the CDR3. The CDR3 spells CASSKGRGYQPQHF. In DNA form, the CDR3 reads TGTGCCAGCTCCAAGGGCAGGGGGTATCAGCCCCAGCATTTT.

The chain recombines TRBV9 with TRBJ1-2; 8 nucleotides line up with TRBD1. The CDR3 consists of 18 residues. Germline values: CDR1 SGDLS, CDR2 YYNGEE. The V segment lost 4 bases and the J segment 2 bases; nucleotides outside the gene matches: 16. The chain's CDR3 is CASSPWTGWKGTNYGYTF. In DNA form, the CDR3 reads TGTGCCAGCAGCCCCTGGACAGGGTGGAAGGGAACCAACTATGGCTACACCTTC.

The chain joins TRBV6-1 to TRBJ1-6; TRBD1 matches 8 bases. Germline CDR1 and CDR2: MNHNS and SASEGT. The CDR3 contains 18 residues. Trimming removed 4 bases from V and 5 bases from J; junction bases left unmatched: 13. CDR3 region: CASSALGLDRANNSPLHF. DNA of the CDR3: TGTGCCAGCAGTGCCCTAGGATTGGACAGGGCCAATAATTCACCCCTCCACTTT.

The sample holds one count of this clone. V gene TRBV24-1 combines with J gene TRBJ2-5; 12 bases map to TRBD2. Germline V gene lookup returns CDR1 KGHDR and CDR2 SFDVKD. The trim removed 3 bases at V and 2 bases at J, leaving 6 bases unmatched. This CDR3 has 17 residues. This chain's CDR3 is CATSDGATSGGQETQYF. The CDR3 DNA reads TGTGCCACCAGTGATGGAGCGACTAGCGGGGGACAAGAGACCCAGTACTTC.

With respect to this clone: At the DNA level, this CDR3 is encoded by other sequences in the same sample as well. The V and J genes are TRBV5-1 and TRBJ2-2; a weak D match, TRBD1 (6 bases). Germline assignment: CDR1 SGHRS and CDR2 YFSETQ. The V gene lost 4 bases and the J gene lost 2 bases, with 12 bases spanning the gap. The CDR3 consists of 15 residues. The CDR3 here is CASSPGTPNTGELFF. The CDR3 DNA reads TGCGCCAGCAGCCCCGGGACACCTAACACCGGGGAGCTGTTTTTT.

This clone was found once. The J gene is TRBJ1-2, the V gene TRBV12-3 or TRBV12-4, with unresolved D. V gave up 6 bases and J gave up 5 bases, with 10 bases separating them. The CDR3 is made up of 12 amino acids. Written as DNA, the CDR3 is TGTGCCAGCAGCGAAGACTCATATGGCTACACCTTC. Its translation: CASSEDSYGYTF.

The J gene is TRBJ2-7, the V gene TRBV7-2, with D maybe TRBD2 (6 bases). Per the germline V gene, CDR1 is SGHTA and CDR2 is FQGNSA. The V end was cut by 4 bases, the J end by 2 bases, with 9 bases between. This CDR3 has 13 residues. CDR3 DNA: TGTGCCAGCAGCTCGGAGGGCGCCTACGAGCAGTACTTC. It yields the protein CASSSEGAYEQYF.

The chain joins TRBV12-3 or TRBV12-4 to TRBJ2-1; 7 bases are shared with TRBD1. Trimming took 6 bases from V and 14 from J; bases not matched to a gene: 10. This CDR3 is 12 amino acids long. CDR3 sequence reads: CASSPGTAWKFF. The CDR3, as DNA: TGTGCCAGCAGCCCGGGGACAGCATGGAAGTTCTTC.

The chain recombines TRBV3-1 (or the pseudogene TRBV3-2) with TRBJ1-1, with D maybe TRBD1 (6 bases). Germline CDR1 reads LGHDT; CDR2 reads YNNKEL (reference sequence). This CDR3 contains 20 residues. V lost 2 bases and J 3 bases, leaving 28 bases between the germline ends. The CDR3, as DNA: TGTGCCAGCAGCCAAAGAGACGACCCTACTAACAGGGTCCGGGACACTGAAGCTTTCTTT. Its translation: CASSQRDDPTNRVRDTEAFF.